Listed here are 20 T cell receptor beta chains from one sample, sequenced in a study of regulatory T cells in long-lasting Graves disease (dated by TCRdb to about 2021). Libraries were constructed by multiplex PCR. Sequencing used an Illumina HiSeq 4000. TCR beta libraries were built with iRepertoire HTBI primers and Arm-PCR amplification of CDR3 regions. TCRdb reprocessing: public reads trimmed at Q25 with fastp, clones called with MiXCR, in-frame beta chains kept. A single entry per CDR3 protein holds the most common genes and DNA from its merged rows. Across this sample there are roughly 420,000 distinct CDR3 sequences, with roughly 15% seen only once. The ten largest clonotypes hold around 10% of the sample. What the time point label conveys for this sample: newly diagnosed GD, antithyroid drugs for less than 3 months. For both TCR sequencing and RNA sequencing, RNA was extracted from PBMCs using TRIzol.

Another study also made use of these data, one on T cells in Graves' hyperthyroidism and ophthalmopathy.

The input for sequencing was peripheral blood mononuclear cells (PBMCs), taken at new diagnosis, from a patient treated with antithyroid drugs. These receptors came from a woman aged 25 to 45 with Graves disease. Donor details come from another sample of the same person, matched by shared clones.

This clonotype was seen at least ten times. CDR3 amino acids: CASSHLTTGSWTSEQYF. Here the CDR3 DNA reads TGTGCCAGCAGCCACCTTACAACAGGGTCCTGGACGTCCGAGCAGTACTTC. The rearrangement joins TRBV6-1 to TRBJ2-7; weak D call: TRBD1 (6 bases). The germline V and J ends were trimmed by 6 bases and 6 bases, with 27 bases remaining between them. Per germline, CDR1 MNHNS and CDR2 SASEGT. This CDR3 is built from 17 residues.

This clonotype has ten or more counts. This CDR3 reads CASSQIVNTEAFF. CDR3 nucleotides: TGTGCCAGCAGCCAAATAGTGAACACTGAAGCTTTCTTT. V gene TRBV12-3 or TRBV12-4 combines with J gene TRBJ1-1; D not resolved. The CDR3 consists of 13 residues. V dropped 6 bases and J dropped 0 bases, with 8 bases sitting between them.

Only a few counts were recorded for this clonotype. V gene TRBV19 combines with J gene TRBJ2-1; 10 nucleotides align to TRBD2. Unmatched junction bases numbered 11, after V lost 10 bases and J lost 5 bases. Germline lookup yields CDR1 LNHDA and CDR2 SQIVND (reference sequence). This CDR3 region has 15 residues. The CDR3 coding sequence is TGTGCCACGAAAATAGCGGGAGGCCTTCACAATGAGCAGTTCTTC. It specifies CATKIAGGLHNEQFF.

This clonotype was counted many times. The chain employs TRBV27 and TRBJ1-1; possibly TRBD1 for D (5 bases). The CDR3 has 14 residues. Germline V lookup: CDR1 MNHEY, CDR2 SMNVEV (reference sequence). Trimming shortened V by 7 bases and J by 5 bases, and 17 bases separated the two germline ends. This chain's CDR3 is CASNILGGATEAFF. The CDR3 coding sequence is TGTGCCAGCAACATACTGGGGGGTGCGACTGAAGCTTTCTTT.

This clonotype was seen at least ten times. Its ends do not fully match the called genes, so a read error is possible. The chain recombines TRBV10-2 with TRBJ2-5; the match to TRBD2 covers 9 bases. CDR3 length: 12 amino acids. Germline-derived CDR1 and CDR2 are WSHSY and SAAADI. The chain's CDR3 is CASSGGRETQYF. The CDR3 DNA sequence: TGTGCCAGCAGCGGGGGGAGGGAGACCCAGTACTTC.

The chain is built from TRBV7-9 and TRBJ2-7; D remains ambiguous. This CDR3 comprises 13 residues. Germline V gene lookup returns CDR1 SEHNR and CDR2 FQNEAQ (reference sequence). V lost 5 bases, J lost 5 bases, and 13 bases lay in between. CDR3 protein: CASSPQTVDEQYF. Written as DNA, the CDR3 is TGTGCCAGCAGCCCCCAAACCGTGGACGAGCAGTACTTC.

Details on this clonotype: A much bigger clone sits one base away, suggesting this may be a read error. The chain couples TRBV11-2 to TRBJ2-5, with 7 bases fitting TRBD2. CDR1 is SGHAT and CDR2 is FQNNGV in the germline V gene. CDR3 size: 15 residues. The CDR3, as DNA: TGTGCCAGCAGCCCAGTGGCGGGGGTGGGAGAGACCCAGCACTTC. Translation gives CASSPVAGVGETQHF.

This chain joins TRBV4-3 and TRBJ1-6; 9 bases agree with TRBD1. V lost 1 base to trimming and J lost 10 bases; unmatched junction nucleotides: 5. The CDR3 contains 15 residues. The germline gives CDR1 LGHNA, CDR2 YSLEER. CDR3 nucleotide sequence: TGCGCCAGCAGCCAAGGGTGGACAGGGGACTCACCCCTCCACTTT. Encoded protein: CASSQGWTGDSPLHF.

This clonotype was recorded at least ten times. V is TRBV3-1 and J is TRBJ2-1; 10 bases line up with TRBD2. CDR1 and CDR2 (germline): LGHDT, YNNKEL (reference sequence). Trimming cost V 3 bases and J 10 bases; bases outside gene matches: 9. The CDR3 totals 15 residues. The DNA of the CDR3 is TGTGCCAGCAGCCACCTAGCGGGAGTGATGGGGGAGCAGTTCTTC. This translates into CASSHLAGVMGEQFF.

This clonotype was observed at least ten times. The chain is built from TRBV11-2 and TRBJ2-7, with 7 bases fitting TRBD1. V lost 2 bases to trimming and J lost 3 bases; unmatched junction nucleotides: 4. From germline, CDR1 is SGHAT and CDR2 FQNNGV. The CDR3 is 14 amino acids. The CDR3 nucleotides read TGTGCCAGCAGCTTACAGCAGGGGGTCTACGAGCAGTACTTC. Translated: CASSLQQGVYEQYF.

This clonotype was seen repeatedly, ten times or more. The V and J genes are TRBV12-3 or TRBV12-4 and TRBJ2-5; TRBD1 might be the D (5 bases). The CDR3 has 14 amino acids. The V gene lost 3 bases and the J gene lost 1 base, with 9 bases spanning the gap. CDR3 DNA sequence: TGTGCCAGCAGTTTGACAGAAACCCAAGAGACCCAGTACTTC. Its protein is CASSLTETQETQYF.

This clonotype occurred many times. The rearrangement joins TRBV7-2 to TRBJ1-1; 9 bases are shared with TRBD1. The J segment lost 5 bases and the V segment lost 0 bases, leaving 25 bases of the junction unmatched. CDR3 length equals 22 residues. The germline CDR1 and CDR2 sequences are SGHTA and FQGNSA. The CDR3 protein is CASSLAQRELGDRDLLETEAFF. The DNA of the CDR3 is TGTGCCAGCAGCTTAGCGCAAAGGGAATTAGGGGACAGGGATTTATTAGAGACTGAAGCTTTCTTT.

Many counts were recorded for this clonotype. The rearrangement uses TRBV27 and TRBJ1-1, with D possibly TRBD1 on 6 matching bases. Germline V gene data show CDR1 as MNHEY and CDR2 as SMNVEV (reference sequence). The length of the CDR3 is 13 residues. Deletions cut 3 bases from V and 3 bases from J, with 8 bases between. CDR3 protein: CASSFEGDTEAFF. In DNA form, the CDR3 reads TGTGCCAGCAGTTTTGAGGGGGACACTGAAGCTTTCTTT.

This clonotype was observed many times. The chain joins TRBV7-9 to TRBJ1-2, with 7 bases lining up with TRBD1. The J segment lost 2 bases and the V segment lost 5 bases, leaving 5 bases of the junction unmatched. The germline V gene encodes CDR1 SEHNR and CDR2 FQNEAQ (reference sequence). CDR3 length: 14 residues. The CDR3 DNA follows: TGTGCCAGCAGCCTCCAGGACAGGAACTATGGCTACACCTTC. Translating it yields CASSLQDRNYGYTF.

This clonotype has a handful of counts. In DNA form, the CDR3 reads TGTGCCAGCAGCTCATACGCGACCGGGGAGCTGTTTTTT. It is translated as CASSSYATGELFF. The V and J genes are TRBV13 and TRBJ2-2; D is unclear. CDR1 is PRHDT and CDR2 is FYEKMQ in the germline V gene (reference sequence). Deletions cut 4 bases from V and 5 bases from J, with 8 bases between. The CDR3 is made up of 13 amino acids.

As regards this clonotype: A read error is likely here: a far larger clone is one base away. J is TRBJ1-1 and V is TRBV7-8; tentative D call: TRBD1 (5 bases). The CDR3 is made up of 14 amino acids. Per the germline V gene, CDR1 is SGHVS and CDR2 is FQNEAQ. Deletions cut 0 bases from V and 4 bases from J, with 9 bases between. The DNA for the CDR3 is TGTGCCAGCAGCTTAGCGCGCAGGGTCACTGAAGCTTTCTTT. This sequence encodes CASSLARRVTEAFF.

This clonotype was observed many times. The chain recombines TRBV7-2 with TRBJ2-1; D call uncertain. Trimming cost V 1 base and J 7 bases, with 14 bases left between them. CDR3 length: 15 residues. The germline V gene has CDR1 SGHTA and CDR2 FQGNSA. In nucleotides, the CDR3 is TGTGCCAGCAGCTTAGGACGGCCGTGGGATAATGAGCAGTTCTTC. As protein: CASSLGRPWDNEQFF.

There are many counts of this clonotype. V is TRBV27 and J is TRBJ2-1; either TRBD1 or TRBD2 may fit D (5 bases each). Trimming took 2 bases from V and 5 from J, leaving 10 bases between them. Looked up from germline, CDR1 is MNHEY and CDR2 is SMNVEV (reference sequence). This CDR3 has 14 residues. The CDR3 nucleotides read TGTGCCAGCAGTTTAGGGGACGGAGACAATGAGCAGTTCTTC. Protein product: CASSLGDGDNEQFF.

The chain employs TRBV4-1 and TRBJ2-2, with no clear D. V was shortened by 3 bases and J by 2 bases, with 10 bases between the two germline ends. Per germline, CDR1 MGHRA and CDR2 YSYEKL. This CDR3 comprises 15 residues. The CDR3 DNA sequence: TGCGCCAGCAGCCAGCGACACCCAAACACCGGGGAGCTGTTTTTT. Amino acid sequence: CASSQRHPNTGELFF.

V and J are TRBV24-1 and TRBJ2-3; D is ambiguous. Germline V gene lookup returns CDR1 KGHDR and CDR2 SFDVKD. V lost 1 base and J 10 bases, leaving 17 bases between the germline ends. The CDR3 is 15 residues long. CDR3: CATSDFTEDATSQYF. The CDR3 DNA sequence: TGTGCCACCAGTGATTTCACTGAGGACGCCACTTCGCAGTATTTT.